This T cell receptor beta chain comes out of a study of response to subunit inactivated influenza vaccine. Findings and limits, study-wide: Each seasonal influenza vaccination, the authors suggested, recruits few new T cells.

Between the trimmed V and J ends, which lost 4 bases and 0 bases, there was a span of 13 bases. The CDR3 sequence is 14 residues long. The germline V gene encodes CDR1 SQVTM and CDR2 ANQGSEA. TCRdb itself ran the RT-PCR reads through MiXCR, one entry per CDR3 protein. The sample comprises around 500,000 distinct CDR3 sequences, approximately 11% of which are singletons, and less than 15% rests with the top ten. This clonotype was detected many times. Its cognate antigen is unknown. The chain carries TRBV29-1 and TRBJ2-7; TRBD1 might be the D (6 bases). The sequencing here drew on PBMCs from blood, taken about 40 days after vaccination. The receptor comes from a man between 50 and 59 years old who received an inactivated influenza vaccine. CDR3 coding DNA: TGCAGCGTTGCCCACGGACAGCCCTCCTACGAGCAGTACTTC. As protein: CSVAHGQPSYEQYF.